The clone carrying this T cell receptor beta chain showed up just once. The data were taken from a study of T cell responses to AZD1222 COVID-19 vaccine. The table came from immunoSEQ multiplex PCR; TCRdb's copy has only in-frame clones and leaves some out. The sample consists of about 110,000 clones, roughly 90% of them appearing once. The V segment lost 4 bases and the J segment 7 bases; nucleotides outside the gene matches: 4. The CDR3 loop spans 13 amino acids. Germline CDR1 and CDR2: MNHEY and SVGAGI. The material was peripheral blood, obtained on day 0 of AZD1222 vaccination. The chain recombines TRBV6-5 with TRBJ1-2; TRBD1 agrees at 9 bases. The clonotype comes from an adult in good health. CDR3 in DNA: TGTGCCAGCAGTTTCCGGGACAGGGTTGGCTACACCTTC. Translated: CASSFRDRVGYTF.